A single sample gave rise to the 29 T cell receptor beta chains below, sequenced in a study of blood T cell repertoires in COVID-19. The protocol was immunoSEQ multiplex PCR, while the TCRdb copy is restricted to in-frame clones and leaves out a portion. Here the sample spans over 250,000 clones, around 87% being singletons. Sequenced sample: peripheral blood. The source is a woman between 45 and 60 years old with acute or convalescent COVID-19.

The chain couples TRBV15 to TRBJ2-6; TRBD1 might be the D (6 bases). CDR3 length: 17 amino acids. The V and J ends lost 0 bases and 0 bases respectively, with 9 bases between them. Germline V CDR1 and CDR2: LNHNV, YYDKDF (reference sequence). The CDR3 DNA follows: TGTGCCACCAGCAGAGACGGGACAAACTCTGGGGCCAACGTCCTGACTTTC. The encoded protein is CATSRDGTNSGANVLTF. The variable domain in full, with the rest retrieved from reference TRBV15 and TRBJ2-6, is DAMVIQNPRYQVTQFGKPVTLSCSQTLNHNVMYWYQQKSSQAPKLLFHYYDKDFNNEADTPDNFQSRRPNTSFCFLDIRSPGLGDTAMYLCATSRDGTNSGANVLTFGAGSRLTVL.

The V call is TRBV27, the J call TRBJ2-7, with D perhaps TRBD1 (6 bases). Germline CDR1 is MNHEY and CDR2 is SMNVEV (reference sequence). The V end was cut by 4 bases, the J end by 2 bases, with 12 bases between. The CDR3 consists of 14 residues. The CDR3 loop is CASSSYRAAYEQYF. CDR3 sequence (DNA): TGTGCCAGCAGTTCCTACAGGGCCGCCTACGAGCAGTACTTC.

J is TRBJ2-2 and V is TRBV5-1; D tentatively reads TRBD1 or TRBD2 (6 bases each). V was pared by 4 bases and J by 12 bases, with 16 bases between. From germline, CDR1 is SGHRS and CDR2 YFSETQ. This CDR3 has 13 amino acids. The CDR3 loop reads CASSLEGQGKLFF. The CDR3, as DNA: TGCGCCAGCAGCCTGGAGGGGCAGGGGAAGCTGTTTTTT.

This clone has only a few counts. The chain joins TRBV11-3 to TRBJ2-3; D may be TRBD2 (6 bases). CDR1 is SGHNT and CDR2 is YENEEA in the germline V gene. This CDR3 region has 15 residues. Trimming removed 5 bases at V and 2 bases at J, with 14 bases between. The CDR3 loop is CASSRGSGTTDTQYF. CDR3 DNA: TGTGCCAGCAGCCGGGGGTCGGGAACCACAGATACGCAGTATTTT.

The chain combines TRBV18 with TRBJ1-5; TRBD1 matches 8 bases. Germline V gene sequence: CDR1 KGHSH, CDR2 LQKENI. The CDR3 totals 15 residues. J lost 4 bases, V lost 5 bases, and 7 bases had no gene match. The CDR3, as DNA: TGTGCCAGCTCAACCTACAGGGACAGGAATCAGCCCCAGCATTTT. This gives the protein CASSTYRDRNQPQHF.

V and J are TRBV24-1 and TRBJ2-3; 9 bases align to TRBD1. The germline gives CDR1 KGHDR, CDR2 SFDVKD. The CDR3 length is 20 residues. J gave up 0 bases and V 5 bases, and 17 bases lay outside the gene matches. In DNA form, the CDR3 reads TGTGCCACCAGTGTCTTACAGGGGGCTTCTGCCTACTATAGCACAGATACGCAGTATTTT. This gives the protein CATSVLQGASAYYSTDTQYF.

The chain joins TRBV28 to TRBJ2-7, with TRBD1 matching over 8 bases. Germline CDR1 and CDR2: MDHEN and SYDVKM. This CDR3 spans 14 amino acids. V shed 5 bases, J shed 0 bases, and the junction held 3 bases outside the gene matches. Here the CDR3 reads CASSGDRSSYEQYF. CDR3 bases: TGTGCCAGCAGTGGGGACAGGAGCTCCTACGAGCAGTACTTC. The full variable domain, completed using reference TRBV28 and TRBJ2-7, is DVKVTQSSRYLVKRTGEKVFLECVQDMDHENMFWYRQDPGLGLRLIYFSYDVKMKEKGDIPEGYSVSREKKERFSLILESASTNQTSMYLCASSGDRSSYEQYFGPGTRLTVT.

The CDR3 loop is CASSRRTGTGDYEQYF. The DNA for the CDR3 is TGCGCCAGCAGCCGTAGAACCGGGACAGGGGACTACGAGCAGTACTTC. The chain links TRBV4-3 to TRBJ2-7; TRBD1 matches at 10 bases. The CDR3 consists of 16 residues. V shed 4 bases and J 3 bases; nucleotides not matched to a gene: 9. CDR1 is LGHNA and CDR2 is YSLEER in the germline V gene.

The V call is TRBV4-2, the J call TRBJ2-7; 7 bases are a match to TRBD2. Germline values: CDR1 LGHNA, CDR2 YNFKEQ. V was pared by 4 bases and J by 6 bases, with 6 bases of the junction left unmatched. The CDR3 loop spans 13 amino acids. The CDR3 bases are TGTGCCAGCAGCCTAAGCGGGGTTCGCGAGCAGTACTTC. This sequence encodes CASSLSGVREQYF.

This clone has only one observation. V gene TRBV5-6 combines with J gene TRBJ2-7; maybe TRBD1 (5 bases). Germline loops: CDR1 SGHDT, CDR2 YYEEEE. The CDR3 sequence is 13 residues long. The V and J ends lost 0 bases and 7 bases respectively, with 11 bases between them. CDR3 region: CASSLEGLGEQYF. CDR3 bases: TGTGCCAGCAGCTTGGAGGGGCTCGGGGAGCAGTACTTC.

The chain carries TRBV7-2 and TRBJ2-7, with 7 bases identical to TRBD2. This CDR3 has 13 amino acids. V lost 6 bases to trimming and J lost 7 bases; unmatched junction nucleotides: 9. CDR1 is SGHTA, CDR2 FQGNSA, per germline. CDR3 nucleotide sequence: TGTGCCAGCAGACCGGGACTACGGTTGGAGCAGTACTTC. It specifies CASRPGLRLEQYF.

The CDR3 reads CASHPGGFYEQYF. The CDR3 DNA sequence: TGTGCCAGCCACCCAGGGGGCTTCTACGAGCAGTACTTC. The chain uses TRBV28 and TRBJ2-7, with TRBD1 matching 8 bases. The CDR3 length is 13 residues. Trimming removed 8 bases from V and 3 bases from J; junction bases left unmatched: 6. Germline values: CDR1 MDHEN, CDR2 SYDVKM.

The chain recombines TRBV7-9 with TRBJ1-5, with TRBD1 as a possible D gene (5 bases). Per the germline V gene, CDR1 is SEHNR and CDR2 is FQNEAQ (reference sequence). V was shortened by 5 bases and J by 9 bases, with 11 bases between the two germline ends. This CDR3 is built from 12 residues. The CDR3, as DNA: TGTGCCAGCAGCGGCGCAGGGCGGCCCCAGCATTTT. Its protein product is CASSGAGRPQHF. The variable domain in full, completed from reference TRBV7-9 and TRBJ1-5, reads DTGVSQNPRHKITKRGQNVTFRCDPISEHNRLYWYRQTLGQGPEFLTYFQNEAQLEKSRLLSDRFSAERPKGSFSTLEIQRTEQGDSAMYLCASSGAGRPQHFGDGTRLSIL.

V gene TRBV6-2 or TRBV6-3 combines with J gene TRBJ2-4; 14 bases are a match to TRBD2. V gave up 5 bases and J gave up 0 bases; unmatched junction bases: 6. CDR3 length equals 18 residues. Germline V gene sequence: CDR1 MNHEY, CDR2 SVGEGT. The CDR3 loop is CASSHGTSGRLAKNIQYF. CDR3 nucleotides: TGTGCCAGCAGTCACGGGACTAGCGGGAGACTAGCCAAAAACATTCAGTACTTC.

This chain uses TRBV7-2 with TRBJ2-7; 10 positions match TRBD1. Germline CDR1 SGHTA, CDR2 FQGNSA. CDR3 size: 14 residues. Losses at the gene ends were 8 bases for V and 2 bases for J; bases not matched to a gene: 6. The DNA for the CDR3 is TGTGCCAGCCGCCCGACAGGGGGCGCCTACGAGCAGTACTTC. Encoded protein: CASRPTGGAYEQYF.

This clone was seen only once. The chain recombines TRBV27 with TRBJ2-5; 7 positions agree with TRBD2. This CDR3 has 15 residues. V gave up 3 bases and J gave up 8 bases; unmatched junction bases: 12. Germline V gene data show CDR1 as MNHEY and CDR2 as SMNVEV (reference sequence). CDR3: CASSFDGGSADTQYF. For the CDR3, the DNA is TGTGCCAGCAGTTTCGACGGCGGGAGTGCAGATACCCAGTACTTC.

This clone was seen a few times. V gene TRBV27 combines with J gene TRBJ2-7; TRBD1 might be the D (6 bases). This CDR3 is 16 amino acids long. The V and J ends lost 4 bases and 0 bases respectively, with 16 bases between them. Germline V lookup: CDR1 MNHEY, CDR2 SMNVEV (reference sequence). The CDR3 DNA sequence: TGTGCCAGCAGTTCCATCTCCGACAGGTTCTCCTACGAGCAGTACTTC. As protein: CASSSISDRFSYEQYF.

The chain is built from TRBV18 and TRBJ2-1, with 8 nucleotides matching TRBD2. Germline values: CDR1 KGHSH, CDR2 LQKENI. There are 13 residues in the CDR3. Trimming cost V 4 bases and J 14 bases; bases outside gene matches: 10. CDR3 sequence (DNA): TGTGCCAGCTCACTAAACGCCGGGACTAGTAAGTTCTTC. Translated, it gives CASSLNAGTSKFF.

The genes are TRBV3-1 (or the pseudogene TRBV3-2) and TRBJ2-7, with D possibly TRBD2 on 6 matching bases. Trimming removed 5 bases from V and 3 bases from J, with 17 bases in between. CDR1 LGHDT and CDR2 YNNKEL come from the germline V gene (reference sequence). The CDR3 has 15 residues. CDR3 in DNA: TGTGCCAGCAGCTACCGGTCGACGGGGGACTACGAGCAGTACTTC. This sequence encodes CASSYRSTGDYEQYF.

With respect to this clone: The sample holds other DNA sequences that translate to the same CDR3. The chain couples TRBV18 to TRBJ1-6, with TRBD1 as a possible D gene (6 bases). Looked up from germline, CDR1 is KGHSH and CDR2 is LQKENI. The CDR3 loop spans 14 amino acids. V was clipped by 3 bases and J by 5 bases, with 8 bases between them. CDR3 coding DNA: TGTGCCAGCTCACCGACAGGAAATAATTCACCCCTCCACTTT. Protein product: CASSPTGNNSPLHF.

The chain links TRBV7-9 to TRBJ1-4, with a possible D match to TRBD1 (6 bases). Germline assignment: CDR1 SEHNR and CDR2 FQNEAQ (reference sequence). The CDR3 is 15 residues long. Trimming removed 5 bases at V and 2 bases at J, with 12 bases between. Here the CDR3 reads CASSSRTATNEKLFF. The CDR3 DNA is TGTGCCAGCAGCAGCCGGACAGCCACTAATGAAAAACTGTTTTTT.

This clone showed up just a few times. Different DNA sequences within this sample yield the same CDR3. The CDR3 sequence: CSASPGYEQYF. The CDR3 nucleotides are TGCAGTGCTAGTCCGGGTTACGAGCAGTACTTC. This chain joins TRBV20-1 and TRBJ2-7; D is unresolved. There are 11 residues in the CDR3. CDR1 DFQATT and CDR2 SNEGSKA come from the germline V gene (reference sequence). Trimming cost V 3 bases and J 4 bases, with 7 bases left between them.

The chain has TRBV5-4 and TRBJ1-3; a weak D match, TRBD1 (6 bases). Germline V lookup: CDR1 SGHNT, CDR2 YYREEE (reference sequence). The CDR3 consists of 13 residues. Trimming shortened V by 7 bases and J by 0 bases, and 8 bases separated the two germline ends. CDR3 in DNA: TGTGCCAGCCAGGGGCCCTCTGGAAACACCATATATTTT. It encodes CASQGPSGNTIYF.

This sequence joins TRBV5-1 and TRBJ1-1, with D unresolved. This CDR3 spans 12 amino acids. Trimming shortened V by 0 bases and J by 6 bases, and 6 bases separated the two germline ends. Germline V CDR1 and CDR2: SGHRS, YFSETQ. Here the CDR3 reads CASSLVGPEAFF. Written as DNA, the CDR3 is TGCGCCAGCAGCTTGGTGGGCCCTGAAGCTTTCTTT.

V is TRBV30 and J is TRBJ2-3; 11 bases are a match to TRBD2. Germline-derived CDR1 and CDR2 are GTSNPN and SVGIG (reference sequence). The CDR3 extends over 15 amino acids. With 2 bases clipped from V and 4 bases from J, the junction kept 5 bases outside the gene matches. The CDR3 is CAWSLLAGVSDTQYF. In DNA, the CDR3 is TGTGCCTGGAGTTTACTAGCGGGAGTGTCAGATACGCAGTATTTT.

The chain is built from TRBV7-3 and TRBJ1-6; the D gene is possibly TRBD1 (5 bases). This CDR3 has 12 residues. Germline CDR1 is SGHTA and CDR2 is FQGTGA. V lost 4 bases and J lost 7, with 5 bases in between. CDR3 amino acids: CASSSGNSPLHF. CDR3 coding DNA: TGTGCCAGCAGCTCAGGGAATTCACCCCTCCACTTT.

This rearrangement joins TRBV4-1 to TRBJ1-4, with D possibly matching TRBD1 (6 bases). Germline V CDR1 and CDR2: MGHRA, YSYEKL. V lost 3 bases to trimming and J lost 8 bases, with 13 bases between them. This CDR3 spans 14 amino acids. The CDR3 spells CASSHPSGVEKLFF. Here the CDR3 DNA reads TGCGCCAGCAGCCATCCCTCAGGGGTAGAAAAACTGTTTTTT.

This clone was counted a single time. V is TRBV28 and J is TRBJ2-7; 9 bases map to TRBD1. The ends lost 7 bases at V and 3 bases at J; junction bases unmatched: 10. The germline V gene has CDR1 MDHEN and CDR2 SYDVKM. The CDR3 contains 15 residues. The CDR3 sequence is CASIGIWTGVYEQYF. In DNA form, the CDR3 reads TGTGCCAGCATCGGCATCTGGACAGGGGTCTACGAGCAGTACTTC.

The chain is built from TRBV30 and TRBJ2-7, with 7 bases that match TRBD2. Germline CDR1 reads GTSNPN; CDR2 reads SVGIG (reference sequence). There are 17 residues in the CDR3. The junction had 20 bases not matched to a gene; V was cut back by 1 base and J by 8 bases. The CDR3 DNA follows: TGTGCCTGGAGTGGTCTGGGTTTCGGCGGGAGATTCAGTAAGCAGTACTTC. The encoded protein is CAWSGLGFGGRFSKQYF.